This T cell receptor beta chain was found in a study of shared clonotypes between healthy human individuals. Using immunoSEQ multiplex PCR, the repertoire was profiled, and TCRdb retains in-frame clones only, with some absent. The sample holds 2 million to 2.5 million clones, approximately 90% seen once. For this clone: Its antigen is unknown.

Study conclusions and caveats: Larger estimated richness was generally recorded for naive subsets relative to memory subsets.

Germline-derived CDR1 and CDR2 are SQVTM and ANQGSEA. The CDR3 is 13 amino acids. The ends lost 7 bases at V and 2 bases at J; junction bases unmatched: 7. This TCR came from a young man in good health. Some clones in this sample may be carry-over from other donors' samples. The V gene is TRBV29-1, the J gene TRBJ2-5; 7 bases map to TRBD2. The sequenced material came from naive CD4+ T cells from PBMCs. The subset: CD45RA+ positively selected. The DNA of the CDR3 is TGCAGCGGTGAGCTAGCGGAACAAGAGACCCAGTACTTC. Amino acid sequence: CSGELAEQETQYF.